Below are 6 T cell receptor beta chains sequenced from a single sample in a study of regulatory T cells in long-lasting Graves disease. Arm-PCR with iRepertoire HTBI primers amplified the CDR3 regions for these TCR beta libraries. One entry per CDR3 protein results from TCRdb running MiXCR on the multiplex PCR reads. The repertoire includes 360,000 or so distinct CDR3 sequences, around 15% of them detected once, and roughly 27% sits in the top ten. This sample's time point: newly diagnosed GD, antithyroid drugs for less than 3 months. RNA from PBMCs was the source of the TCR library. The sample also formed part of further work on T cells in Graves' hyperthyroidism and ophthalmopathy.

The starting material was peripheral blood mononuclear cells (PBMCs), obtained at new diagnosis, from a patient treated with antithyroid drugs. The receptor set was obtained from a man aged 35 to 55 with Graves disease.

The chain combines TRBV4-1 with TRBJ1-6, with D uncertain. Germline loops: CDR1 MGHRA, CDR2 YSYEKL. The germline V and J ends were trimmed by 1 base and 9 bases, with 10 bases remaining between them. The CDR3 consists of 14 residues. The DNA of the CDR3 is TGCGCCAGCAGCCAAGGGCCCGTAGGTTCACCCCTCCACTTT. It specifies CASSQGPVGSPLHF.

This clonotype has at least ten counts. The V and J genes are TRBV5-1 and TRBJ1-6; D possibly corresponds to TRBD1 (5 bases). The V gene lost 4 bases and the J gene lost 6 bases, with 11 bases spanning the gap. The germline gives CDR1 SGHRS, CDR2 YFSETQ. The CDR3 loop spans 14 amino acids. In nucleotides, the CDR3 is TGCGCCAGCAGCCTGGGACGGCTTAATTCACCCCTCCACTTT. Translating gives CASSLGRLNSPLHF.

This clonotype was detected ten times or more. The J gene is TRBJ2-7, the V gene TRBV18, with 8 bases fitting TRBD1. The junction had 4 bases not matched to a gene; V was cut back by 4 bases and J by 8 bases. The germline CDR1 and CDR2 sequences are KGHSH and LQKENI. The CDR3 runs 12 residues. The CDR3 protein is CASSQGQDKQYF. In nucleotides, the CDR3 is TGTGCCAGCTCACAGGGACAGGATAAGCAGTACTTC.

This clonotype was seen repeatedly, ten times or more. The DNA for the CDR3 is TGCAGTGCTCCAGGGTTCGCCATTCAGTACTTC. This sequence encodes CSAPGFAIQYF. This rearrangement joins TRBV20-1 to TRBJ2-4, with TRBD1 as a possible D gene (5 bases). The germline gives CDR1 DFQATT, CDR2 SNEGSKA (reference sequence). CDR3 length equals 11 residues. V was cut by 5 bases and J by 9 bases, with 11 bases left in between.

The chain couples TRBV4-1 to TRBJ2-1; D gene unclear. This CDR3 is 15 amino acids long. CDR1 MGHRA and CDR2 YSYEKL come from the germline V gene. V was cut by 1 base and J by 0 bases, with 7 bases left in between. The CDR3 DNA reads as TGCGCCAGCAGCCAAGGGTTCGGCTCCTACAATGAGCAGTTCTTC. Protein sequence: CASSQGFGSYNEQFF.

For this clonotype: Its ends do not fully match the called genes, so a read error is possible. The V gene is TRBV4-2, the J gene TRBJ1-1, with TRBD1 matching 8 bases. The germline V gene has CDR1 LGHNA and CDR2 YNFKEQ. There are 15 residues in the CDR3. The CDR3 reads CASGQPTGANTEAFF. The CDR3 bases are TGTGCCAGCGGCCAACCGACAGGGGCGAACACTGAAGCTTTCTTT.